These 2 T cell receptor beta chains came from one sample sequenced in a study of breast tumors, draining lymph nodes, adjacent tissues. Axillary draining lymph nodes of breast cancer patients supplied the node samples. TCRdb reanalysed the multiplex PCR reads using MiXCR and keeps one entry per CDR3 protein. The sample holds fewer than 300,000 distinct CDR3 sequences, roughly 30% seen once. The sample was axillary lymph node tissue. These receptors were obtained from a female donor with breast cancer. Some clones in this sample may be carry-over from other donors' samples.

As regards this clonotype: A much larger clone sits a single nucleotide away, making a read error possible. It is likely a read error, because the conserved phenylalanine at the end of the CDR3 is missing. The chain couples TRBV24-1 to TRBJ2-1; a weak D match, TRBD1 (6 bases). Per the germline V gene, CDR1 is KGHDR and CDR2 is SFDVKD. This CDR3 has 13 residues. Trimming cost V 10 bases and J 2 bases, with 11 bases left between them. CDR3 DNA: TGTGCCACTACAGGGCCCCCCTACAATGAGCAGTTCTAC. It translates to CATTGPPYNEQFY.

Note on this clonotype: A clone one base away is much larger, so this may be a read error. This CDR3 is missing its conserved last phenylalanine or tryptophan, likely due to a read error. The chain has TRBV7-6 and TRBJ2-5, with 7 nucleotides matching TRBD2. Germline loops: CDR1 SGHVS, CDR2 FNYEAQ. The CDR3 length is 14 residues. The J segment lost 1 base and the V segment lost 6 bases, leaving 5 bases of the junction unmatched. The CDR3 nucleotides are TGTGCCAGCAGTAGAGCGGGACCCCAAGAGACCCAGTACCTC. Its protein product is CASSRAGPQETQYL.